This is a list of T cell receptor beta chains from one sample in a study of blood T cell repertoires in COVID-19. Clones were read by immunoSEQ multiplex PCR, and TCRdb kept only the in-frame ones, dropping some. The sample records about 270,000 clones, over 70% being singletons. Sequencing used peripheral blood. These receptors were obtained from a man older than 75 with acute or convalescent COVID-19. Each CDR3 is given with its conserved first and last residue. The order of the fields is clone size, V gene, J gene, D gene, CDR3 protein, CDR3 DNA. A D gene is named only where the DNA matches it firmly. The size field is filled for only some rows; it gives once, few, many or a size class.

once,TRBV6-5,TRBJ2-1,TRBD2,CASYTSGRTNEQFF,TGTGCCAGTTATACTAGCGGGAGGACAAATGAGCAGTTCTTC
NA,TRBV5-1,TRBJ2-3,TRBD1,CASSQGTGGSDTQYF,TGCGCCAGCAGCCAGGGGACAGGGGGTTCGGATACGCAGTATTTT
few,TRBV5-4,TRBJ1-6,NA,CASSSLGTPSSPLHF,TGTGCCAGCAGCTCCCTAGGGACACCTAGCTCACCCCTCCACTTT
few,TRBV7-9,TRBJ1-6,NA,CASSPRWQATSSPLHF,TGTGCCAGCAGCCCCCGGTGGCAGGCGACAAGTTCACCCCTCCACTTT
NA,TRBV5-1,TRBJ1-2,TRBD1,CASSRDREYGYTF,TGCGCCAGCAGCCGCGACAGGGAGTATGGCTACACCTTC
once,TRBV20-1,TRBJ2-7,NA,CSARVEEQYF,TGCAGTGCTAGAGTCGAGGAGCAGTACTTC
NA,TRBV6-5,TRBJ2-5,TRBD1,CASSPRGTGEETQYF,TGTGCCAGCAGCCCCAGGGGGACAGGGGAAGAGACCCAGTACTTC
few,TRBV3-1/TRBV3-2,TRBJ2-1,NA,CASSQEGLLQGSNEQFF,TGTGCCAGCAGCCAAGAAGGGCTTCTACAGGGTAGCAATGAGCAGTTCTTC
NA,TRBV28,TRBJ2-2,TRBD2,CASRSGGQNGELFF,TGTGCCAGCAGGTCGGGGGGGCAAAACGGGGAGCTGTTTTTT
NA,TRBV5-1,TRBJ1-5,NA,CASSPGGVGNQPQHF,TGCGCCAGCAGCCCGGGGGGGGTTGGTAATCAGCCCCAGCATTTT
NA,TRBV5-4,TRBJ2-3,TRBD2,CASSFSGGISTDTQYF,TGTGCCAGCAGCTTTAGCGGGGGGATCAGCACAGATACGCAGTATTTT
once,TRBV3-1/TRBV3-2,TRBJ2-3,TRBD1,CASSQEALTGVLNTQYF,TGTGCCAGCAGCCAAGAAGCCTTAACAGGGGTACTAAATACGCAGTATTTT